The source of this T cell receptor beta chain is a study of TIL therapy for anti-PD-1-resistant metastatic lung cancer. The V segment lost 0 bases and the J segment 6 bases; nucleotides outside the gene matches: 5. The germline V gene has CDR1 SGDLS and CDR2 YYNGEE. The CDR3 spans 15 residues. Time point denoted: pre-treatment sample, taken before nivolumab and TIL therapy. This was the immunoSEQ v3 assay. Repertoires were generated with immunoSEQ multiplex PCR, while TCRdb's copy carries only in-frame clones and drops some. The sample records approximately 50,000 clones, approximately 78% being singletons.

The chain couples TRBV9 to TRBJ2-1, with 8 bases lining up with TRBD2. Sequenced here: blood, sampled at baseline. This clonotype originated in a person between 30 and 79 years old with non-small cell lung cancer. The CDR3: CASSVGAGGSNEQFF. CDR3 in DNA: TGTGCCAGCAGCGTAGGGGCGGGAGGATCCAATGAGCAGTTCTTC.